Listed below are T cell receptor beta chains from one sample, sequenced in a study of Ad26.COV2.S vaccination and SARS-CoV-2 variants. Only in-frame clones appear in the TCRdb table, and some are missing; sequencing was by immunoSEQ multiplex PCR. The data contain roughly 150,000 clones, around 86% of them seen just once; the ten biggest clones take up 5%. This material consisted of peripheral blood, taken after recovery from COVID-19. The receptors shown here come from a human donor who had recovered from COVID-19. CDR3s include the opening cysteine and the closing phenylalanine or tryptophan. D genes are given only for firm matches. A row's size may be missing; if present it is once, few, many or a size class.

d_gene	v_gene	j_gene	abundance	CDR3nt	CDR3aa
TRBD1	TRBV30	TRBJ1-2	once	TGTGCCCGCCGGGACAGGGGGCTTCGGGACTATGGCTACACCTTC	CARRDRGLRDYGYTF
NA	TRBV6-6	TRBJ1-5	NA	TGTGCCAGCAGTTCTCGGAGAGGCACAAATCAGCCCCAGCATTTT	CASSSRRGTNQPQHF
TRBD2	TRBV3-1/TRBV3-2	TRBJ2-3	NA	TGTGCCAGCAGCCGAACTAGCGCCGCTCGTACAGATACGCAGTATTTT	CASSRTSAARTDTQYF
NA	TRBV5-1	TRBJ2-3	NA	TGCGCCAGCAGCTTGTCACAGAGCACAGATACGCAGTATTTT	CASSLSQSTDTQYF
NA	TRBV5-6	TRBJ2-5	NA	TGTGCCAGCAGCTCCCCCTCTGAGGGGTACCAAGAGACCCAGTACTTC	CASSSPSEGYQETQYF
TRBD2	TRBV29-1	TRBJ2-3	NA	TGCAGCGTCCTAGGCCCTAGCGGGGGGGCAGATACGCAGTATTTT	CSVLGPSGGADTQYF
NA	TRBV10-3	TRBJ2-7	NA	TGTGCCATCAGTGACAGTATATACGAGCAGTACTTC	CAISDSIYEQYF
NA	TRBV13	TRBJ2-1	NA	TGTGCCAGCAGCCCCTTCGGGGCAGGGCCTTCCTACAATGAGCAGTTCTTC	CASSPFGAGPSYNEQFF
NA	TRBV7-9	TRBJ1-1	NA	TGTGCCAGCAGCTTACCTGCGAACACTGAAGCTTTCTTT	CASSLPANTEAFF
NA	TRBV6-1	TRBJ1-1	few	TGTGCCAGCAGTGAGCAGGGGTTGGACACTGAAGCTTTCTTT	CASSEQGLDTEAFF
NA	TRBV16	TRBJ2-1	NA	TGTGCCAGCAGCCCCACGGGGCTAGCGATGGCTGAGCAGTTCTTC	CASSPTGLAMAEQFF
TRBD1	TRBV10-3	TRBJ1-5	NA	TGTGCCATCAGTGATCTTTTTGTAGACCGACCAAATAAGGGACAGTACAATCAGCCCCAGCATTTT	CAISDLFVDRPNKGQYNQPQHF
NA	TRBV5-6	TRBJ2-5	NA	TGTGCCAGCAGCTTACCGCGCGAGACCCAGTACTTC	CASSLPRETQYF
NA	TRBV19	TRBJ1-1	NA	TGTGCCAGTAGTATAGGGGGCGCCTCGAACACTGAAGCTTTCTTT	CASSIGGASNTEAFF
NA	TRBV28	TRBJ1-5	NA	TGTGCCAGCAGTACCTCGACCGATTATAGCAATCAGCCCCAGCATTTT	CASSTSTDYSNQPQHF
TRBD1	TRBV7-2	TRBJ1-6	NA	TGTGCCAGCAGCTCCCGAGGACAGGGAAGCTCACCCCTCCACTTT	CASSSRGQGSSPLHF
NA	TRBV13	TRBJ2-5	NA	TGTGCCAGCAGCCCACGGGCTGGGACCCAGTACTTC	CASSPRAGTQYF
NA	TRBV3-1/TRBV3-2	TRBJ1-6	NA	TGTGCCAGCAGCCAACAGGGTGGGGATTCACCCCTCCACTTT	CASSQQGGDSPLHF
NA	TRBV24-1	TRBJ1-5	NA	TGTGCCACCAGTTCGCAGGGTGATCAGCCCCAGCATTTT	CATSSQGDQPQHF
NA	TRBV6-5	TRBJ1-1	NA	TGTGCCAGCAGTTACGGCGGAAACATGAACACTGAAGCTTTCTTT	CASSYGGNMNTEAFF
NA	TRBV28	TRBJ2-5	NA	TGTGCCAGCAGTTTATTCAGGAGACAGACCCAGTACTTC	CASSLFRRQTQYF
NA	TRBV6-5	TRBJ2-1	NA	TGTGCCAGCAGTTACGTGGGAAGCGACAATGAGCAGTTCTTC	CASSYVGSDNEQFF
TRBD1	TRBV29-1	TRBJ1-2	NA	TGCAGCACAGAAACGGGGGGACAGAATAACTATGGCTACACCTTC	CSTETGGQNNYGYTF
TRBD1	TRBV19	TRBJ1-2	NA	TGTGCCAGTAGTCCCCGTGGAGGGGGCAACTATGGCTACACCTTC	CASSPRGGGNYGYTF
TRBD2	TRBV6-5	TRBJ2-3	NA	TGTGCCGCAGGAAATTGGGGGGGAGATACGCAGTATTTT	CAAGNWGGDTQYF
NA	TRBV28	TRBJ2-7	few	TGTGCCAGCGCTCCCGGAGGCTCGCGTAAGTACGAGCAGTACTTC	CASAPGGSRKYEQYF
TRBD1	TRBV4-1	TRBJ2-1	NA	TGCGCCAGCAGCCAAGCTCATCTGTCAGGGGGCGTGGAGCAGTTCTTC	CASSQAHLSGGVEQFF
TRBD1	TRBV2	TRBJ1-4	NA	TGTGCCAGCAGTGGGACAGGGGCAACTAATGAAAAACTGTTTTTT	CASSGTGATNEKLFF
NA	TRBV6-5	TRBJ1-5	NA	TGTGCCAGACCGACGACAGGCGGTCAGCCCCAGCATTTT	CARPTTGGQPQHF
NA	TRBV6-5	TRBJ1-1	NA	TGTGCCAGCAGTCGCGCAGCTAAGCAGGATGAAGCTTTCTTT	CASSRAAKQDEAFF
TRBD2	TRBV5-6	TRBJ2-3	NA	TGTGCCAGCGGGTTGACTAGCGGGGGACCCCCTAGCACAGATACGCAGTATTTT	CASGLTSGGPPSTDTQYF
NA	TRBV7-9	TRBJ2-3	NA	TGTGCCAGCAGCTTAGTGGAGGGGAGCACAGATACGCAGTATTTT	CASSLVEGSTDTQYF
TRBD1	TRBV3-1/TRBV3-2	TRBJ1-4	NA	TGTGCCAGCAGCCAAGATCAGGGGGGTGAAAAACTGTTTTTT	CASSQDQGGEKLFF
NA	TRBV29-1	TRBJ1-2	once	TGCAGCGTGGGGGGCGGAGAACGGTATGGCTACACCTTC	CSVGGGERYGYTF
TRBD1	TRBV7-9	TRBJ2-2	NA	TGTGCCAGCAGCTTGGGGACAGGGCTCACCGGGGAGCTGTTTTTT	CASSLGTGLTGELFF
TRBD2	TRBV9	TRBJ2-1	NA	TGTGCCAGCAGCGTAGGTGGGGGACTAGACTCCAATGAGCAGTTCTTC	CASSVGGGLDSNEQFF
TRBD1	TRBV5-4	TRBJ2-1	NA	TGTGCCAGCAGCCCCAGCAGGGGGCGTACTCGTAATGAGCAGTTCTTC	CASSPSRGRTRNEQFF
TRBD1	TRBV7-2	TRBJ2-7	NA	TGTGCCAGCAGCTTAGAACAGGGGGTAGGGGAGCAGTACTTC	CASSLEQGVGEQYF
NA	TRBV7-9	TRBJ1-4	NA	TGTGCCAGCAGCTTACTTCTCCCGCCGACCAGGGAAGATAATGAAAAACTGTTTTTT	CASSLLLPPTREDNEKLFF
TRBD1	TRBV13	TRBJ2-1	NA	TGTGCCAGCAGCTCCAGGACAGGGGGTTTTATCAATGAGCAGTTCTTC	CASSSRTGGFINEQFF
NA	TRBV7-8	TRBJ1-2	NA	TGTGCCAGCAGCTTAAGGTATTCGGGGGAGCAGAACTATGGCTACACCTTC	CASSLRYSGEQNYGYTF
TRBD1	TRBV28	TRBJ1-5	NA	TGTGCCAGCAGTTTAAGGTCCGGGATAGGGGGCTCCAATCAGCCCCAGCATTTT	CASSLRSGIGGSNQPQHF
NA	TRBV7-2	TRBJ2-1	NA	TGTGCCAGCAGCCCGAACCAGGGAGCATCGGGCAATGAGCAGTTCTTC	CASSPNQGASGNEQFF